The sample holds many counts of the clone carrying this T cell receptor (beta chain). What it recognizes is unknown. Trimming pared 3 bases from V and 4 bases from J, leaving 10 bases between. CDR1 is SGDLS, CDR2 YYNGEE, per germline. The CDR3 is 14 amino acids. The data were obtained in a study of beta chain features in type 1 diabetes. Study background: Healthy donors resembled patients in age, gender and cell yields. Findings and caveats of the study: Any HLA type influence on TCRB rearrangement was left unresolved here. The naive, central memory and Treg TCRB repertoires of patients appeared to be more similar to one another than those of healthy donors.

Expressed TCRB transcripts were sequenced because the isolated RNA had all been reverse transcribed beforehand. This table comes from immunoSEQ multiplex PCR, and its TCRdb copy is limited to in-frame clones, with some not included. The sample shows over 150,000 clones, around 8% of them seen only once. This clonotype was obtained from a man in his late teens or twenties in good health. The chain carries TRBV9 and TRBJ1-4; D possibly corresponds to TRBD1 (5 bases). The specimen was central memory CD4+ T cells from blood. The CDR3 loop reads CASSADSFNEKLFF. Written as DNA, the CDR3 is TGTGCCAGCAGCGCCGACAGCTTTAATGAAAAACTGTTTTTT.